The present T cell receptor beta chain was sequenced within a study of blood T cell repertoires in COVID-19. Study information: Some COVID-19 samples were acute and others convalescent; all came from the United States, Italy and Spain. T cells, B-cell-depleted T cells, or PBMCs supplied cDNA or gDNA.

The germline V gene has CDR1 SGDLS and CDR2 YYNGEE. The trim removed 3 bases at V and 10 bases at J, leaving 5 bases unmatched. This CDR3 is 14 amino acids long. Original methodology: Estimates of nucleated cell counts were drawn from the amplification of reference gene primers. Method: immunoSEQ multiplex PCR; TCRdb's copy keeps in-frame clones and lacks some. Clone size and the V and J calls come from that table; the DNA yielded D and trimming. The sample holds around 180,000 clones, 70% to 90% seen once. The gene calls are TRBV9 and TRBJ1-6, with TRBD1 matching 9 bases. The sequenced sample consisted of peripheral blood. The clonotype originates from a man in his 70s with active or convalescent COVID-19. CDR3 residues: CASSDTGGRSPLHF. CDR3 DNA sequence: TGTGCCAGCAGCGATACAGGGGGCCGGTCACCCCTCCACTTT.